The 15 T cell receptor beta chains below all came from one sample that was sequenced in a study of Ad26.COV2.S vaccination and SARS-CoV-2 variants. Treatment indicated: roughly 18 received Ad26.COV2.S at low or high dose, single or two shots; about 5 received placebo; per-sample allocation not given. Samples came from day 63 after the first vaccine or placebo injection. The data were produced by immunoSEQ multiplex PCR, yet TCRdb's version contains in-frame clones alone and is incomplete. The table shows fewer than 400,000 clones, with around 83% occurring only once. Here the sequenced sample was peripheral blood, taken in a trial of Ad26.COV2.S vaccine versus placebo. All receptors come from a person aged 18 to 65 who received the Ad26.COV2.S COVID-19 vaccine or a placebo.

This clone was seen more than once but under ten times. This sequence joins TRBV7-9 and TRBJ2-1; 10 positions agree with TRBD2. The CDR3 is 15 residues long. Germline-derived CDR1 and CDR2 are SEHNR and FQNEAQ (reference sequence). Trimming at V came to 5 bases and at J to 10 bases, leaving 11 bases not matched to a gene. The CDR3 is CASSPRLAGNREQFF. The CDR3 nucleotides read TGTGCCAGCAGCCCCCGACTAGCGGGTAACCGCGAGCAGTTCTTC.

With respect to this clone: The sample has other DNA sequences that encode this CDR3 too. J is TRBJ2-7 and V is TRBV19; 10 nucleotides match TRBD1. The CDR3 contains 15 residues. Per germline, CDR1 LNHDA and CDR2 SQIVND (reference sequence). The junction had 7 bases not matched to a gene; V was cut back by 5 bases and J by 3 bases. CDR3 protein: CASSPRQGAGYEQYF. The DNA of the CDR3 is TGTGCCAGTAGTCCCCGACAGGGGGCGGGCTACGAGCAGTACTTC.

The V call is TRBV6-6, the J call TRBJ2-3, with unresolved D. Looked up from germline, CDR1 is MNHNY and CDR2 is SVGAGI (reference sequence). The CDR3 loop spans 12 amino acids. The V end was cut by 4 bases, the J end by 6 bases, with 8 bases between. The CDR3 DNA reads as TGTGCCAGCAGTTGGGCTGGGGATACGCAGTATTTT. Residues: CASSWAGDTQYF.

The chain uses TRBV19 and TRBJ1-1, with D unclear. V shed 5 bases and J shed 0 bases, with 19 bases lying between them. The CDR3 runs to 17 residues. Per germline, CDR1 LNHDA and CDR2 SQIVND (reference sequence). The CDR3, as DNA: TGTGCCAGTAGTGTTCTGGCCACGCCCATAATGAACACTGAAGCTTTCTTT. It translates to CASSVLATPIMNTEAFF.

Only a few counts were recorded for this clone. This chain links TRBV7-2 with TRBJ1-5, with a possible D match to TRBD1 (6 bases). Trimming cost V 5 bases and J 4 bases, with 9 bases left between them. This CDR3 spans 13 amino acids. The germline V gene encodes CDR1 SGHTA and CDR2 FQGNSA. The CDR3 region has the DNA TGTGCCAGCAGCGGCGGACAGAATCAGCCCCAGCATTTT. This codes for CASSGGQNQPQHF.

This clone is a singleton in its sample. This rearrangement joins TRBV11-3 to TRBJ1-1; tentative D call: TRBD1 (6 bases). The CDR3 runs 13 residues. Germline CDR1 reads SGHNT; CDR2 reads YENEEA. V lost 2 bases and J lost 5, with 9 bases in between. The DNA for the CDR3 is TGTGCCAGCAGCTTAACAGGGTGGACTGAAGCTTTCTTT. It translates to CASSLTGWTEAFF.

This clone showed up just once. This chain links TRBV7-2 with TRBJ2-3; 11 nucleotides agree with TRBD2. CDR1 SGHTA and CDR2 FQGNSA come from the germline V gene. The CDR3 is made up of 18 amino acids. J gave up 0 bases and V 5 bases, and 10 bases lay outside the gene matches. CDR3 DNA: TGTGCCAGCAGCCCAAAACTAGCGGGGGCCCTGAGCACAGATACGCAGTATTTT. Residues: CASSPKLAGALSTDTQYF.

This sequence joins TRBV19 and TRBJ1-2; 7 nucleotides align to TRBD1. V lost 2 bases to trimming and J lost 6 bases; unmatched junction nucleotides: 9. The germline gives CDR1 LNHDA, CDR2 SQIVND (reference sequence). This CDR3 is 15 amino acids long. This CDR3 is CASSISLRQGHGYTF. CDR3 bases: TGTGCCAGTAGTATATCACTGAGACAGGGCCATGGCTACACCTTC.

V is TRBV2 and J is TRBJ1-1; unclear D gene. Per germline, CDR1 SNHLY and CDR2 FYNNEI. V was trimmed by 7 bases and J by 3 bases, leaving 12 bases between them. This CDR3 has 13 amino acids. CDR3: CASNPSSYTEAFF. The CDR3 DNA follows: TGTGCCAGCAATCCGTCGTCCTACACTGAAGCTTTCTTT.

The chain joins TRBV7-3 to TRBJ2-7, with D perhaps TRBD1 (6 bases). This CDR3 region has 15 residues. With 5 bases removed from V and 6 bases from J, the gap between germline ends came to 20 bases. Germline lookup yields CDR1 SGHTA and CDR2 FQGTGA. CDR3 nucleotides: TGTGCCAGCAGCCCGAACAGGGACACGATAGGCGAGCAGTACTTC. It encodes CASSPNRDTIGEQYF.

V is TRBV5-4 and J is TRBJ2-1, with 10 bases that match TRBD1. J lost 6 bases, V lost 4 bases, and 4 bases had no gene match. Germline V gene sequence: CDR1 SGHNT, CDR2 YYREEE (reference sequence). This CDR3 comprises 14 residues. In nucleotides, the CDR3 is TGTGCCAGCAGCCGGGGGGACAGGGGCAATGAGCAGTTCTTC. Its translation: CASSRGDRGNEQFF.

The V gene is TRBV7-8, the J gene TRBJ1-5, with D possibly matching TRBD1 (6 bases). From germline, CDR1 is SGHVS and CDR2 FQNEAQ. The CDR3 is made up of 13 amino acids. With 5 bases removed from V and 5 bases from J, the gap between germline ends came to 10 bases. CDR3 amino acids: CASSGRGDQPQHF. CDR3 coding DNA: TGTGCCAGCAGCGGCAGGGGTGATCAGCCCCAGCATTTT.

This chain joins TRBV20-1 and TRBJ1-2; perhaps TRBD1 as D (6 bases). Per the germline V gene, CDR1 is DFQATT and CDR2 is SNEGSKA (reference sequence). The V gene lost 5 bases and the J gene lost 6 bases, with 10 bases spanning the gap. The CDR3 consists of 11 residues. The CDR3 coding sequence is TGCAGTGCTGACAGGTCTAATGGCTACACCTTC. Encoded protein: CSADRSNGYTF.

This clone came up once. The J gene is TRBJ2-3, the V gene TRBV10-2, with D unresolved. Germline CDR1 and CDR2: WSHSY and SAAADI. The CDR3 runs 14 residues. The V gene lost 6 bases and the J gene lost 2 bases, with 12 bases spanning the gap. CDR3 sequence reads: CASRPASYTDTQYF. The CDR3 DNA sequence: TGCGCCAGCAGGCCGGCCAGTTACACAGATACGCAGTATTTT.

V usage is TRBV20-1 and J usage is TRBJ2-7, with TRBD2 as a possible D gene (6 bases). Germline values: CDR1 DFQATT, CDR2 SNEGSKA (reference sequence). V was clipped by 3 bases and J by 6 bases, with 15 bases between them. CDR3 length: 13 amino acids. The CDR3 loop is CSASEGRRGEQYF. The CDR3 coding sequence is TGCAGTGCTAGTGAGGGGCGGAGGGGCGAGCAGTACTTC.